This entry is about one T cell receptor beta chain. This sample was taken from a study of blood T cell repertoires in COVID-19. The overall study: PBMCs, B-cell-depleted T cells, or T cells provided the cDNA or gDNA that made up the material.

The CDR3 contains 14 residues. CDR1 is LNHDA and CDR2 is SQIVND in the germline V gene (reference sequence). V was trimmed by 6 bases and J by 4 bases, leaving 13 bases between them. As handled by the study authors: How many nucleated cells were present was estimated from reference gene primer amplification. Profiled with immunoSEQ multiplex PCR; TCRdb holds only in-frame clones, not every one. V and J calls plus clone size are reproduced from that table; the DNA served to infer D and trimming. The table lists roughly 34,000 clones, 80% to 90% of them singletons. This chain connects TRBV19 to TRBJ1-5; possibly TRBD1 for D (6 bases). The material sequenced was peripheral blood. The receptor's source is an elderly woman with active or convalescent COVID-19. The CDR3 sequence: CASRQQGMNQPQHF. The CDR3 nucleotides are TGTGCCAGTAGGCAACAGGGAATGAATCAGCCCCAGCATTTT. Based on the CDR3 plus reference TRBV19 and TRBJ1-5, the full variable domain is DGGITQSPKYLFRKEGQNVTLSCEQNLNHDAMYWYRQDPGQGLRLIYYSQIVNDFQKGDIAEGYSVSREKKESFPLTVTSAQKNPTAFYLCASRQQGMNQPQHFGDGTRLSIL.